The 25 T cell receptor beta chains given below trace back to one sample, sequenced in a study of T-cell memory formation after mild COVID-19. One entry per CDR3 protein, called by TCRdb with MiXCR from the 5' RACE reads. The repertoire holds approximately 390,000 distinct CDR3 sequences, with roughly 15% as singletons. Sequencing input: PBMCs or a T cell subset sorted from them (not recorded which). These receptors came from a man younger than 30 who had mild COVID-19 (a few samples of this study predate the infection). Cell type and time point are not known.

This clonotype occurred a few times. V and J are TRBV7-9 and TRBJ2-5, with 8 positions matching TRBD1. Germline V gene sequence: CDR1 SEHNR, CDR2 FQNEAQ (reference sequence). V lost 1 base and J lost 4; bases outside the gene matches: 8. The CDR3 is 16 residues long. The CDR3 reads CASSLEVGTGGETQYF. The CDR3 nucleotides are TGTGCCAGCAGCTTAGAGGTTGGGACAGGAGGAGAGACCCAGTACTTC.

This clonotype was found a few times. The chain links TRBV29-1 to TRBJ1-1, with 7 bases identical to TRBD1. The CDR3 contains 15 residues. Losses at the gene ends were 0 bases for V and 6 bases for J; bases not matched to a gene: 10. CDR1 SQVTM and CDR2 ANQGSEA come from the germline V gene. CDR3 sequence (DNA): TGCAGCGTTGAAGAAGGAGGGGGCATATTCGCTGAAGCTTTCTTT. Residues: CSVEEGGGIFAEAFF.

This clonotype was counted a few times. The chain couples TRBV5-1 to TRBJ1-1; perhaps TRBD1 as D (5 bases). The CDR3 runs to 16 residues. V lost 0 bases to trimming and J lost 0 bases, with 12 bases between them. Germline V lookup: CDR1 SGHRS, CDR2 YFSETQ. CDR3 bases: TGCGCCAGCAGCTTGGGACCCGGGGCTATGAACACTGAAGCTTTCTTT. This sequence encodes CASSLGPGAMNTEAFF.

This clonotype has only a few counts. The genes are TRBV5-6 and TRBJ1-1; tentative D call: TRBD1 (5 bases). The CDR3 sequence is 14 residues long. Per the germline V gene, CDR1 is SGHDT and CDR2 is YYEEEE. Trimming left V 3 bases short and J 3 bases short, with 12 bases between. CDR3 in amino acids: CASSWRGGYTEAFF. CDR3 DNA sequence: TGTGCCAGCAGCTGGCGTGGGGGGTACACTGAAGCTTTCTTT.

This clonotype came up a few times. The V and J genes are TRBV15 and TRBJ2-7; D might be TRBD1 (6 bases). This CDR3 is 13 amino acids long. Germline lookup yields CDR1 LNHNV and CDR2 YYDKDF (reference sequence). V shed 5 bases and J shed 4 bases, with 12 bases lying between them. CDR3 amino acids: CATSSGATYEQYF. Here the CDR3 DNA reads TGTGCCACCAGCTCAGGGGCGACTTACGAGCAGTACTTC.

There are a few counts of this clonotype. This chain uses TRBV10-3 with TRBJ2-3; weak D call: TRBD2 (5 bases). Germline CDR1 is ENHRY and CDR2 is SYGVKD. Trimming shortened V by 1 base and J by 2 bases, and 7 bases separated the two germline ends. This CDR3 has 14 amino acids. CDR3 nucleotide sequence: TGTGCCATCAGTGAGTACCGGGACACAGATACGCAGTATTTT. Translating it yields CAISEYRDTDTQYF.

This clonotype was counted between two and nine times. The chain combines TRBV15 with TRBJ1-3; D not certain. Trimming shortened V by 0 bases and J by 6 bases, and 12 bases separated the two germline ends. The CDR3 is made up of 15 amino acids. Per the germline V gene, CDR1 is LNHNV and CDR2 is YYDKDF (reference sequence). CDR3 coding DNA: TGTGCCACCAGCAGAGAGAGGTCTACTCAAAACACCATATATTTT. Translating it yields CATSRERSTQNTIYF.

This clonotype showed up just a few times. The chain carries TRBV12-3 or TRBV12-4 and TRBJ1-5; D possibly corresponds to TRBD1 (6 bases). The CDR3 contains 15 residues. With 6 bases removed from V and 8 bases from J, the gap between germline ends came to 20 bases. The CDR3 loop is CASSPREQGAKPQHF. The CDR3 DNA sequence: TGTGCCAGCAGCCCCCGCGAACAGGGTGCAAAGCCCCAGCATTTT.

This clonotype was counted a few times. The rearrangement uses TRBV20-1 and TRBJ2-5; 11 bases are shared with TRBD2. Germline CDR1 reads DFQATT; CDR2 reads SNEGSKA (reference sequence). J lost 5 bases, V lost 1 base, and 9 bases had no gene match. The CDR3 is 16 amino acids. This CDR3 reads CSARGGTSGGLETQYF. CDR3 sequence (DNA): TGCAGTGCTAGAGGGGGAACTAGCGGGGGACTGGAGACCCAGTACTTC.

In its sample, this clonotype was seen many times. Lacking the conserved final phenylalanine or tryptophan, this CDR3 likely reflects a read error. No DNA is shown, since the ends of the CDR3 on it are uncertain; the CDR3 is the one TCRdb lists. The CDR3 loop is CASSQDQRRHQL. This chain uses TRBV3-1 with TRBJ2-7. Termini included, the CDR3 measures 12 amino acids. CDR1 LGHDT and CDR2 YNNKEL come from the germline V gene (reference sequence).

V and J are TRBV4-1 and TRBJ1-1; no reliable D call. V lost 2 bases to trimming and J lost 1 base, with 11 bases between them. The germline CDR1 and CDR2 sequences are MGHRA and YSYEKL. This CDR3 is built from 15 residues. CDR3 nucleotides: TGCGCCAGCAGCCAACGAACGGCTACGAACACTGAAGCTTTCTTT. This encodes CASSQRTATNTEAFF.

This clonotype was observed a few times. This chain joins TRBV6-5 and TRBJ2-7; D is unresolved. Germline V gives CDR1 MNHEY, CDR2 SVGAGI. Between the trimmed V and J ends, which lost 4 bases and 7 bases, there was a span of 14 bases. This CDR3 is built from 13 residues. The CDR3 sequence: CASSSRYRGEQYV. For the CDR3, the DNA is TGTGCCAGCAGTTCCCGATATCGTGGGGAGCAGTACGTC.

This clonotype was detected many times. The chain carries TRBV24-1 and TRBJ2-3; 7 positions match TRBD2. Germline CDR1 KGHDR, CDR2 SFDVKD. The CDR3 loop spans 15 amino acids. Trimming took 4 bases from V and 5 from J; bases not matched to a gene: 8. The CDR3 loop is CATSDTRGYGDTQYF. The CDR3 DNA reads as TGTGCCACCAGTGACACGCGGGGGTACGGAGATACGCAGTATTTT.

This sequence joins TRBV6-2 or TRBV6-3 and TRBJ2-3; 9 bases map to TRBD2. The CDR3 is 14 residues long. J lost 7 bases, V lost 4 bases, and 6 bases had no gene match. CDR1 is MNHEY and CDR2 is SVGEGT in the germline V gene. The CDR3 DNA reads as TGTGCCAGCAGTTTTGCGGGGGGGCCAAATACGCAGTATTTT. It specifies CASSFAGGPNTQYF.

This clonotype was seen only a few times. The V call is TRBV20-1, the J call TRBJ2-4, with D unresolved. Germline CDR1 is DFQATT and CDR2 is SNEGSKA (reference sequence). Between the trimmed V and J ends, which lost 0 bases and 0 bases, there was a span of 6 bases. The CDR3 covers 14 residues. The CDR3 DNA reads as TGCAGTGCTAGAGATCCCCTAGCCAAAAACATTCAGTACTTC. It encodes CSARDPLAKNIQYF.

This chain uses TRBV29-1 with TRBJ2-1; D may be TRBD2 (6 bases). This CDR3 spans 13 amino acids. V lost 6 bases, J lost 7 bases, and 16 bases lay in between. From germline, CDR1 is SQVTM and CDR2 ANQGSEA. CDR3 sequence: CSVGVVRGNEQFF. CDR3 DNA: TGCAGCGTGGGGGTGGTGCGGGGAAATGAGCAGTTCTTC.

In its sample, this clonotype was seen a few times. The rearrangement uses TRBV14 and TRBJ2-2; 8 bases align to TRBD1. The V segment lost 0 bases and the J segment 4 bases; nucleotides outside the gene matches: 7. This CDR3 spans 17 amino acids. Per germline, CDR1 SGHDN and CDR2 FVKESK. CDR3 in amino acids: CASSQDQWTGRTGELFF. CDR3 DNA: TGTGCCAGCAGCCAAGACCAGTGGACAGGGCGCACCGGGGAGCTGTTTTTT. The variable domain in full, completed from reference TRBV14 and TRBJ2-2, reads EAGVTQFPSHSVIEKGQTVTLRCDPISGHDNLYWYRRVMGKEIKFLLHFVKESKQDESGMPNNRFLAERTGGTYSTLKVQPAELEDSGVYFCASSQDQWTGRTGELFFGEGSRLTVL.

This clonotype has just a few counts. This rearrangement joins TRBV4-3 to TRBJ2-4, with a tentative D call TRBD2 (6 bases). This CDR3 comprises 20 residues. Between the trimmed V and J ends, which lost 0 bases and 0 bases, there was a span of 21 bases. CDR1 LGHNA and CDR2 YSLEER come from the germline V gene. CDR3 DNA: TGCGCCAGCAGCCAAGATTGGAGCGGGTGGAACTCCTTAGCCAAAAACATTCAGTACTTC. It codes for CASSQDWSGWNSLAKNIQYF.

This clonotype was seen only a few times. The rearrangement joins TRBV1 to TRBJ1-5. TRBV1 constitutes a pseudogene. CDR3 length equals 15 residues. CDR3 loop: CTSTRNRNSNQPQHF. The DNA of the CDR3 is TGCACCAGCACCCGCAACAGAAATAGCAATCAGCCCCAGCATTTT.

The chain has TRBV7-3 and TRBJ2-2; weak D call: TRBD1 (5 bases). Trimming took off 5 bases at V and 5 bases at J, with 12 bases between the two ends. Looked up from germline, CDR1 is SGHTA and CDR2 is FQGTGA. The CDR3 loop spans 14 amino acids. CDR3 loop: CASSTQGGTGELFF. In nucleotides, the CDR3 is TGTGCCAGCAGCACCCAGGGTGGAACCGGGGAGCTGTTTTTT.

This clonotype was seen a few times. This chain connects TRBV6-5 to TRBJ2-7; TRBD1 matches at 12 bases. The CDR3 runs to 15 residues. From germline, CDR1 is MNHEY and CDR2 SVGAGI. V dropped 6 bases and J dropped 4; count of bases not matched to a gene: 7. Written as DNA, the CDR3 is TGTGCCAGCAGCCAGGGACAGGGGGCCGTTTACGAGCAGTACTTC. This codes for CASSQGQGAVYEQYF.

V gene TRBV28 combines with J gene TRBJ2-5; weak D call: TRBD2 (6 bases). V was clipped by 1 base and J by 3 bases, with 9 bases between them. The CDR3 runs 14 residues. The germline V gene encodes CDR1 MDHEN and CDR2 SYDVKM. The CDR3 DNA is TGTGCCAGCAGTTTATTCCCGGGGGAAGAGACCCAGTACTTC. This sequence encodes CASSLFPGEETQYF.

This clonotype was detected only a few times. The chain uses TRBV20-1 and TRBJ2-3; 9 nucleotides align to TRBD2. V lost 0 bases, J lost 3 bases, and 1 base stayed unmatched. Germline CDR1 reads DFQATT; CDR2 reads SNEGSKA (reference sequence). The CDR3 spans 14 residues. CDR3 nucleotides: TGCAGTGCTAGAGAGACTAGCGGTACAGATACGCAGTATTTT. Translation gives CSARETSGTDTQYF.

V usage is TRBV5-1 and J usage is TRBJ1-4; 9 nucleotides line up with TRBD1. Germline CDR1 is SGHRS and CDR2 is YFSETQ. V trimming: 0 bases; J trimming: 7 bases; junction bases outside the gene matches: 10. CDR3 size: 17 residues. The CDR3 DNA follows: TGCGCCAGCAGCTTGGAGGGAGCCGGGACAGGGAGTGAAAAACTGTTTTTT. Protein product: CASSLEGAGTGSEKLFF.

The rearrangement uses TRBV5-6 and TRBJ1-2, with D hard to call. The CDR3 spans 14 residues. V was cut by 2 bases and J by 7 bases, with 15 bases left in between. Germline lookup yields CDR1 SGHDT and CDR2 YYEEEE. The CDR3, as DNA: TGTGCCAGCAGCTTAGGCTCGATGGAGAGTGGCTACACCTTC. It specifies CASSLGSMESGYTF.